This T cell receptor (beta chain) comes out of a study of shared clonotypes between healthy human individuals. Study-level findings and limits: Clonotypes shared by all four sorted-subset donors had higher generation probabilities than non-shared clonotypes.

Caucasian adults residing in Nashville, Tennessee made up all the donors. This clone was recorded once. Its specificity is not known. The material for each subset, its genomic DNA, was split evenly across several immunoSEQ plates. TCRdb keeps only in-frame clones here, not all; method: immunoSEQ multiplex PCR. Seen here are roughly 2.2 million clones, about 90% observed once, and the top ten hold 0.3% to 0.4%. CDR3 length: 17 residues. The V gene's germline CDR1 is SEHNR and CDR2 FQNEAQ (reference sequence). The V gene lost 5 bases and the J gene lost 3 bases, with 23 bases spanning the gap. V is TRBV7-9 and J is TRBJ2-7; D may be TRBD2 (6 bases). Specimen: naive CD4+ T cells from PBMCs. Subset of the sample: CD45RA+ positively selected. This TCR came from a man aged 18 to 29 in good health. Some clones in this sample may be carry-over from other donors' samples. The CDR3 here is CASSPSRFPEGGYEQYF. CDR3 bases: TGTGCCAGCAGCCCCAGTCGCTTTCCAGAGGGAGGCTACGAGCAGTACTTC.